A selection of T cell receptor beta chains follows, all from one sample in a study of OX40 agonist ivuxolimab in advanced cancers. Sequencing used immunoSEQ multiplex PCR; TCRdb keeps in-frame clones, though not all of them. Of over 95,000 clones in the sample, approximately 94% are singletons; the top ten hold around 2.2%. The sequencing used CD4+ or CD8+ T cells sorted from blood, collected in a trial of the OX40 agonist ivuxolimab. All receptors derive from an adult with an advanced solid tumor such as melanoma, head and neck, liver or kidney cancer. Each CDR3 is given with its conserved first and last residue. D genes are given only for firm matches.

d_call	v_call	j_call	cdr3_aa
-	TRBV5-5	TRBJ2-7	CASRPRQRELPYEQYF
-	TRBV2	TRBJ2-7	CASSYGRADEQYF
-	TRBV7-9	TRBJ1-1	CLDRGMNTEAFF
TRBD1	TRBV5-1	TRBJ2-2	CASSYPGQGAIGGELFF
-	TRBV2	TRBJ2-2	CASSPTGPDTGELFF
TRBD1	TRBV19	TRBJ2-2	CASSISGQGVTGELFF
-	TRBV7-2	TRBJ2-1	CASSLGQNNEQFF
TRBD1	TRBV9	TRBJ2-7	CASSVGTGGLYEQYF
TRBD2	TRBV27	TRBJ2-7	CASSLAGAGSYEQYF
TRBD2	TRBV4-1	TRBJ2-3	CASSHGTSGRGTDTQYF
-	TRBV15	TRBJ1-1	CATSRDGALNTEAFF
TRBD2	TRBV12-5	TRBJ2-7	CASGSPREGLAGGRTYEQYF
-	TRBV5-4	TRBJ2-7	CASSLSGTGFNEQYF
-	TRBV11-2	TRBJ2-2	CASSLVRNGELFF
TRBD1	TRBV6-5	TRBJ2-7	CASSYSLGQGLGEQYF
-	TRBV19	TRBJ1-1	CASSIDTGRAEAFF
-	TRBV9	TRBJ1-1	CASSDSRDTMNTEAFF
TRBD2	TRBV27	TRBJ2-5	CASSPRTSGYQETQYF
-	TRBV28	TRBJ2-7	CASSFSGTSYEQYF
-	TRBV10-2	TRBJ2-7	CASSESGDGTLDF
-	TRBV7-9	TRBJ2-1	CASSLSTLGNNEQFF
-	TRBV19	TRBJ1-5	CASTWDIWNQPQHF
-	TRBV27	TRBJ2-3	CASNYGSRSTDTQYF
-	TRBV19	TRBJ2-2	CASGALVLGTGELFF
TRBD2	TRBV19	TRBJ2-1	CASSPAGVEQFF
-	TRBV7-9	TRBJ2-5	CASSPEERGTQYF
-	TRBV5-6	TRBJ2-1	CASSLDNEQFF
TRBD2	TRBV10-3	TRBJ2-7	CANGASGESYEQYF
TRBD1	TRBV9	TRBJ2-5	CASSGGDRVWETQYF
-	TRBV28	TRBJ1-2	CASSLGPNYGYTF
-	TRBV21-1	TRBJ1-3	CASSKAVGPSSGNTIYF
-	TRBV6-1	TRBJ2-5	CASSEPVEGPRETQYF
-	TRBV7-6	TRBJ2-7	CASSSSQGRFSYEQYF
-	TRBV15	TRBJ2-3	CATSSSSTDTQYF
TRBD2	TRBV27	TRBJ2-2	CASSLSPSGSGELFF
-	TRBV27	TRBJ1-2	CASGPTSYGYTF
-	TRBV4-3	TRBJ2-2	CASSGWADTNTGELFF
-	TRBV11-2	TRBJ2-7	CASSSEAVSSYEQYF
-	TRBV12-2	TRBJ1-2	CASRSKPGTGTDGYTF
TRBD1	TRBV2	TRBJ1-5	CASSDRDRGDYSNQPQHF
TRBD2	TRBV9	TRBJ2-1	CASSVGSSGTWRDEQFF
TRBD2	TRBV27	TRBJ2-1	CASQPWTSGAYNEQFF
-	TRBV28	TRBJ2-1	CASRHTELTGGQFF
TRBD1	TRBV7-9	TRBJ2-7	CASRPSQGFEQYF
-	TRBV6-5	TRBJ2-1	CASSYGSNNEQFF
-	TRBV7-2	TRBJ2-4	CASSLGVGSQSIQYF
-	TRBV6-1	TRBJ1-3	CASSDTPPLSGTIYF
-	TRBV18	TRBJ2-7	CASSPGQTSYEQYF
-	TRBV4-3	TRBJ2-7	CASTQGRQDNYEQYF
TRBD2	TRBV28	TRBJ2-7	CASSPRLAVTYEQYF
TRBD2	TRBV27	TRBJ2-7	CASTFASGTYEQYF
-	TRBV28	TRBJ1-5	CASSFDYSNQPQHF
-	TRBV7-9	TRBJ1-5	CASSLGRLGHSNQPQHF
-	TRBV2	TRBJ2-1	CASSEALISVYNEQFF
TRBD1	TRBV11-2	TRBJ2-7	CASESLQGADEQYF
-	TRBV7-8	TRBJ2-7	CASSLQSSYEQYF